This T cell receptor (beta chain) is from a study of T cell responses to AZD1222 COVID-19 vaccine. General study points: Reports say nearly half of spike-specific TCRs go after unmutated variant regions. Two doses of AZD1222 preceded a rise in Spike-specific TCR breadth and depth.

Measured with immunoSEQ multiplex PCR; TCRdb has only the in-frame clones, and not every one. The sample has roughly 160,000 clones, 92% seen once. The V and J ends lost 0 bases and 0 bases respectively, with 7 bases between them. The CDR3 is 14 residues long. Germline loops: CDR1 SGHRS, CDR2 YFSETQ. Concerning this clone: Its antigen remains unknown.

This chain connects TRBV5-1 to TRBJ2-7, with D hard to call. This clonotype was obtained from an adult in good health. Sequencing was performed on peripheral blood, taken on day 0 of MenACWY control vaccination. The CDR3 nucleotides are TGCGCCAGCAGCTTGGAATGGAGCTCCTACGAGCAGTACTTC. This encodes CASSLEWSSYEQYF.